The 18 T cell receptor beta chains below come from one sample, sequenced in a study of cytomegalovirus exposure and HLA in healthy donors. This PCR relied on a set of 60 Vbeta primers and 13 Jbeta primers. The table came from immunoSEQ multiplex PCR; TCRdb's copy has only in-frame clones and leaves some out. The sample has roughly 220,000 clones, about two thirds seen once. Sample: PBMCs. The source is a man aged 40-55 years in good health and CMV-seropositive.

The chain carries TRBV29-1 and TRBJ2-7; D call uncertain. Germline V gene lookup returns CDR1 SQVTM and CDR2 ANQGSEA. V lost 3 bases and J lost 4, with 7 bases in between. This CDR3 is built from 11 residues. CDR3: CSVDGVYEQYF. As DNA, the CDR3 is TGCAGCGTTGACGGTGTATACGAGCAGTACTTC.

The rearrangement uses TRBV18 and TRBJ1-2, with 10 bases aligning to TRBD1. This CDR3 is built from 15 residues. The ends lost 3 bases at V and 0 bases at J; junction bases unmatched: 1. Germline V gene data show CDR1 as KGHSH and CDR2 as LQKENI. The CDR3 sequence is CASSPGQGPNYGYTF. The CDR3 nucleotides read TGTGCCAGCTCACCGGGACAGGGGCCTAACTATGGCTACACCTTC.

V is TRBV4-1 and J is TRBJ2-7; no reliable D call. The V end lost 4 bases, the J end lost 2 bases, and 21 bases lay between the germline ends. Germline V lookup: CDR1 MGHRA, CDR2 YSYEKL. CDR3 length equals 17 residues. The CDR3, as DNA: TGCGCCAGCAGCCTTTTACCAATGGTCCACGGAGCCTACGAGCAGTACTTC. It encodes CASSLLPMVHGAYEQYF.

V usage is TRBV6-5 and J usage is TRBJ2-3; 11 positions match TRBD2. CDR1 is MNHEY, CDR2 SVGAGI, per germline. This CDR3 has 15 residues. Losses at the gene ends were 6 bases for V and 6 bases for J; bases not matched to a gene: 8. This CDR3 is CASRHLAGGGDTQYF. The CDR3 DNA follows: TGTGCCAGCAGACACCTAGCGGGGGGCGGGGATACGCAGTATTTT.

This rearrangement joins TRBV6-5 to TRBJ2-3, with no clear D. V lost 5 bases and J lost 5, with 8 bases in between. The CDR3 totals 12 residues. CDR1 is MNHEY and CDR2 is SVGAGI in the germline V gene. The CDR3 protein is CASSTAGDTQYF. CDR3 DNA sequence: TGTGCCAGCAGTACAGCTGGAGATACGCAGTATTTT.

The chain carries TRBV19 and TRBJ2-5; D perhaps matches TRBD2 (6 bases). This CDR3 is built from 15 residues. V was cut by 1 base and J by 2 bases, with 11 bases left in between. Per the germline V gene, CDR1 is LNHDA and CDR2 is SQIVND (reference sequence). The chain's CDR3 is CASSIAGSGQETQYF. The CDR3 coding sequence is TGTGCCAGTAGTATAGCGGGAAGCGGGCAAGAGACCCAGTACTTC.

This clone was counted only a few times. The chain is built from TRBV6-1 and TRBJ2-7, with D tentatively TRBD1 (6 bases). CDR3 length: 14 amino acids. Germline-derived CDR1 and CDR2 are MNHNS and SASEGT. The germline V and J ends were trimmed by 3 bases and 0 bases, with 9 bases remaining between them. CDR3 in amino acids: CASSEQGISYEQYF. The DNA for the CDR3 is TGTGCCAGCAGTGAGCAGGGGATCTCCTACGAGCAGTACTTC.

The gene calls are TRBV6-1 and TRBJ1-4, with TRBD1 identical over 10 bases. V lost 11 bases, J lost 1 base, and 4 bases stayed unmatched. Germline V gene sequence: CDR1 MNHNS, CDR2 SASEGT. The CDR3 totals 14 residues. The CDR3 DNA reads TGTGCCTCCGGACAGGGGGTAACTAATGAAAAACTGTTTTTT. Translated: CASGQGVTNEKLFF.

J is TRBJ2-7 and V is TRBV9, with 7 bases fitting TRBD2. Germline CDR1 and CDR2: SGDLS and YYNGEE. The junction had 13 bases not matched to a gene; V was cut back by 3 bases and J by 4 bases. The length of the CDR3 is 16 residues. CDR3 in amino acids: CASSAPPAGFLYEQYF. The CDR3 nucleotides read TGTGCCAGCAGCGCCCCCCCAGCGGGATTCCTTTACGAGCAGTACTTC.

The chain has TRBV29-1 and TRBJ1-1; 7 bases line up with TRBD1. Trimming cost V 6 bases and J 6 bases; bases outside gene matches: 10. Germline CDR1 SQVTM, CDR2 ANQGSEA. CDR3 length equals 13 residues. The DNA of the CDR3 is TGCAGCGTCCCGGACAGGAGGGGAGCTGAAGCTTTCTTT. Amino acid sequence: CSVPDRRGAEAFF.

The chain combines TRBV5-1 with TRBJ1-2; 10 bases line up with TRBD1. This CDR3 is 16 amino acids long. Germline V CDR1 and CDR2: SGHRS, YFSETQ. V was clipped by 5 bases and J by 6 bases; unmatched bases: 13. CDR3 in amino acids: CASSIKPGQGSDGYTF. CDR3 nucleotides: TGCGCCAGCAGTATAAAACCGGGACAGGGGTCGGATGGCTACACCTTC.

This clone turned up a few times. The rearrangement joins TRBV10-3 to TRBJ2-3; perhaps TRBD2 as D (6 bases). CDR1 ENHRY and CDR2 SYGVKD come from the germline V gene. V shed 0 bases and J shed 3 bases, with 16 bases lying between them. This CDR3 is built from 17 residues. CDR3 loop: CAISESILAGETDTQYF. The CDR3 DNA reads TGTGCCATCAGTGAGTCGATACTAGCTGGGGAAACAGATACGCAGTATTTT.

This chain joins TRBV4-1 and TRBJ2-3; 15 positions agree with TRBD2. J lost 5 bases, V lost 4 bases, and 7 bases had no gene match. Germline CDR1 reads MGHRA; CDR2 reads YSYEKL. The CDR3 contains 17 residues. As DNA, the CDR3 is TGCGCCAGCAGCCGCGGGACTAGCGGGGGGCTTGGAGATACGCAGTATTTT. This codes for CASSRGTSGGLGDTQYF.

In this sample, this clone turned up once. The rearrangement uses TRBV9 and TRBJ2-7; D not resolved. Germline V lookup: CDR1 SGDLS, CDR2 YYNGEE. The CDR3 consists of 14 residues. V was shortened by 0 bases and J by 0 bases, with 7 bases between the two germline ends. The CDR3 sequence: CASSVVRSSYEQYF. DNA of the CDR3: TGTGCCAGCAGCGTAGTCCGGAGCTCCTACGAGCAGTACTTC.

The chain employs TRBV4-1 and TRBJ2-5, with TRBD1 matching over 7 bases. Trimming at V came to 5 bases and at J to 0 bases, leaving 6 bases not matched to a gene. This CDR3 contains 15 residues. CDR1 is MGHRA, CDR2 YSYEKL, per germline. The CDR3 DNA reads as TGCGCCAGCAGCTACGGGACAGCCAACCAAGAGACCCAGTACTTC. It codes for CASSYGTANQETQYF.

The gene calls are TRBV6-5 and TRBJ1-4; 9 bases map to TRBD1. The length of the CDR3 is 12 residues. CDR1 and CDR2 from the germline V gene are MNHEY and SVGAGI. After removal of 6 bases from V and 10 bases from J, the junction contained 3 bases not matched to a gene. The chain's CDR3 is CASRTGGAKLFF. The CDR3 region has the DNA TGTGCCAGCAGGACAGGGGGAGCAAAACTGTTTTTT.

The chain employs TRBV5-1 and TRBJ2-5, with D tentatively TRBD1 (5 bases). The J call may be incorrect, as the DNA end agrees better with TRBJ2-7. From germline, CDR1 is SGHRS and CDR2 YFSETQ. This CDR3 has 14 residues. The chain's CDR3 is CASSSYDRTYEQYF. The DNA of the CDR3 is TGCGCCAGCAGCTCGTACGACAGAACCTACGAGCAGTACTTC.

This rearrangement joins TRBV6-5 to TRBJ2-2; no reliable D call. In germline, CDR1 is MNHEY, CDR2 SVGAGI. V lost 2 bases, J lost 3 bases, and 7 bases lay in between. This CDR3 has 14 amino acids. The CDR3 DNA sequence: TGTGCCAGCAGTTACGTCACGGACACCGGGGAGCTGTTTTTT. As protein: CASSYVTDTGELFF.